The 14 T cell receptor beta chains reported below all come from one sample, sequenced in a study of regulatory T cells in long-lasting Graves disease. Sequencing libraries for TCR beta were prepared with iRepertoire HTBI primers and Arm-PCR of CDR3 regions. TCRdb used MiXCR to reprocess the multiplex PCR reads, holding one entry per CDR3 protein. The table lists 400,000 to 500,000 distinct CDR3 sequences, 21% of them singletons. The time point denotes: persistent/refractory GD, antithyroid drugs over 5 years with positive TRAb. From RNA extracted from PBMCs, the TCR library was made. The material sequenced was peripheral blood mononuclear cells (PBMCs), taken when the disease was refractory, from a patient treated with antithyroid drugs. The source is a female donor with Graves disease.

This clonotype was seen many times. This chain links TRBV28 with TRBJ2-7, with 7 positions matching TRBD1. The V and J ends lost 8 bases and 3 bases, in that order; junction bases with no gene match: 4. Germline CDR1 MDHEN, CDR2 SYDVKM. CDR3 length: 12 residues. The CDR3 sequence is CASEGQIYEQYF. The CDR3 DNA sequence: TGTGCCAGCGAGGGACAGATCTACGAGCAGTACTTC. Together with reference TRBV28 and TRBJ2-7, the CDR3 gives the full variable domain: DVKVTQSSRYLVKRTGEKVFLECVQDMDHENMFWYRQDPGLGLRLIYFSYDVKMKEKGDIPEGYSVSREKKERFSLILESASTNQTSMYLCASEGQIYEQYFGPGTRLTVT.

In this sample, this clonotype turned up many times. The chain links TRBV28 to TRBJ2-7; 7 nucleotides line up with TRBD1. Germline CDR1 reads MDHEN; CDR2 reads SYDVKM. The CDR3 has 15 residues. J gave up 2 bases and V 5 bases, and 9 bases lay outside the gene matches. CDR3: CASSPEGAQAYEQYF. The DNA for the CDR3 is TGTGCCAGCAGTCCCGAGGGGGCTCAAGCCTACGAGCAGTACTTC.

Many counts were recorded for this clonotype. The chain has TRBV11-2 and TRBJ2-7; D gene unclear. From germline, CDR1 is SGHAT and CDR2 FQNNGV. This CDR3 contains 13 residues. The V end was cut by 2 bases, the J end by 3 bases, with 8 bases between. CDR3 region: CASSLQYLYEQYF. The CDR3, as DNA: TGTGCCAGCAGCTTACAGTATCTCTACGAGCAGTACTTC. Based on the CDR3 plus reference TRBV11-2 and TRBJ2-7, the full variable domain is EAGVAQSPRYKIIEKRQSVAFWCNPISGHATLYWYQQILGQGPKLLIQFQNNGVVDDSQLPKDRFSAERLKGVDSTLKIQPAKLEDSAVYLCASSLQYLYEQYFGPGTRLTVT.

In its sample, this clonotype was seen many times. The chain uses TRBV7-8 and TRBJ1-1, with no clear D. Trimming removed 4 bases at V and 2 bases at J, with 14 bases between. CDR3 length equals 15 residues. CDR1 is SGHVS and CDR2 is FQNEAQ in the germline V gene. CDR3 loop: CASSSTSTVNTEAFF. The CDR3 DNA reads TGTGCCAGCAGCTCCACTTCAACAGTAAACACTGAAGCTTTCTTT.

This clonotype has ten or more counts. This rearrangement joins TRBV5-1 to TRBJ1-1, with D perhaps matching TRBD1 (5 bases). CDR3 length equals 14 residues. CDR1 and CDR2 from the germline V gene are SGHRS and YFSETQ. Trimming removed 3 bases at V and 1 base at J, with 10 bases between. The CDR3 coding sequence is TGCGCCAGCAGCTGGGGACGGACGAACACTGAAGCTTTCTTT. This gives the protein CASSWGRTNTEAFF.

This clonotype was found many times. The chain employs TRBV28 and TRBJ2-2; 9 nucleotides line up with TRBD2. CDR1 is MDHEN and CDR2 is SYDVKM in the germline V gene. The CDR3 is 15 amino acids. Trimming removed 4 bases from V and 6 bases from J; junction bases left unmatched: 6. The DNA of the CDR3 is TGTGCCAGCAGTTCCCCCGTAGCGGGAGCCGGGGAGCTGTTTTTT. Residues: CASSSPVAGAGELFF.

CDR3: CASSPHLDSPLHF. CDR3 sequence (DNA): TGTGCCAGCTCACCGCATTTAGATTCACCCCTCCACTTT. The chain has TRBV18 and TRBJ1-6; D not certain. The germline CDR1 and CDR2 sequences are KGHSH and LQKENI. The CDR3 consists of 13 residues. Trimming shortened V by 3 bases and J by 8 bases, and 8 bases separated the two germline ends.

The chain links TRBV4-1 to TRBJ2-7, with TRBD1 as a possible D gene (5 bases). This CDR3 spans 15 amino acids. V lost 4 bases, J lost 0 bases, and 13 bases lay in between. Germline-derived CDR1 and CDR2 are MGHRA and YSYEKL. CDR3 region: CASSPGGADSYEQYF. DNA for the CDR3: TGCGCCAGCAGCCCCGGTGGGGCCGACTCCTACGAGCAGTACTTC.

J is TRBJ2-6 and V is TRBV6-1; D not certain. Trimming took 7 bases from V and 0 from J, leaving 16 bases between them. Germline CDR1 MNHNS, CDR2 SASEGT. The CDR3 has 17 residues. The CDR3 nucleotides are TGTGCCAGCATTCTAAGGACCCGGCGCTCTGGGGCCAACGTCCTGACTTTC. Its protein is CASILRTRRSGANVLTF.

This clonotype showed up many times. The chain links TRBV6-1 to TRBJ1-5; D gene ambiguous. The CDR3 sequence is 16 residues long. Germline-derived CDR1 and CDR2 are MNHNS and SASEGT. V lost 3 bases, J lost 0 bases, and 12 bases lay in between. The CDR3 sequence: CASSDPGSYSNQPQHF. As DNA, the CDR3 is TGTGCCAGCAGTGACCCCGGGAGTTATAGCAATCAGCCCCAGCATTTT.

The sample holds a few counts of this clonotype. The J gene is TRBJ1-1, the V gene TRBV5-1, with a tentative D call TRBD1 (5 bases). Trimming took off 0 bases at V and 2 bases at J, with 11 bases between the two ends. The CDR3 covers 15 residues. Germline V CDR1 and CDR2: SGHRS, YFSETQ. For the CDR3, the DNA is TGCGCCAGCAGCTTGGACGGCAGGGAAAACACTGAAGCTTTCTTT. Protein sequence: CASSLDGRENTEAFF. Combining the CDR3 with reference TRBV5-1 and TRBJ1-1 gives the whole variable domain KAGVTQTPRYLIKTRGQQVTLSCSPISGHRSVSWYQQTPGQGLQFLFEYFSETQRNKGNFPGRFSGRQFSNSRSEMNVSTLELGDSALYLCASSLDGRENTEAFFGQGTRLTVV.

This clonotype was seen repeatedly, ten times or more. V usage is TRBV24-1 and J usage is TRBJ2-6, with a possible D match to TRBD1 (5 bases). The CDR3 sequence is 13 residues long. Germline CDR1 reads KGHDR; CDR2 reads SFDVKD. V lost 7 bases and J lost 3, with 6 bases in between. The CDR3 nucleotides are TGTGCCACCAGCAGGGTTGGGGCCAACGTCCTGACTTTC. Protein sequence: CATSRVGANVLTF.

Many counts were recorded for this clonotype. The rearrangement joins TRBV27 to TRBJ1-6; no reliable D call. CDR1 MNHEY and CDR2 SMNVEV come from the germline V gene (reference sequence). The CDR3 length is 12 residues. V dropped 2 bases and J dropped 9 bases, with 5 bases sitting between them. CDR3: CASSLPFSPLHF. Here the CDR3 DNA reads TGTGCCAGCAGTTTACCCTTTTCACCCCTCCACTTT.

The table lists this clonotype with many counts. V is TRBV11-1 and J is TRBJ1-5; 9 nucleotides agree with TRBD1. The V gene end was trimmed by 5 bases and the J gene end by 11 bases; junction bases not matched to a gene: 16. Germline V gives CDR1 SGHAT, CDR2 FQDESV (reference sequence). This CDR3 region has 16 residues. The CDR3 protein is CASSPSRDRARESQHF. CDR3 bases: TGTGCCAGCAGCCCCTCTAGGGACAGGGCGAGGGAATCCCAGCATTTT.